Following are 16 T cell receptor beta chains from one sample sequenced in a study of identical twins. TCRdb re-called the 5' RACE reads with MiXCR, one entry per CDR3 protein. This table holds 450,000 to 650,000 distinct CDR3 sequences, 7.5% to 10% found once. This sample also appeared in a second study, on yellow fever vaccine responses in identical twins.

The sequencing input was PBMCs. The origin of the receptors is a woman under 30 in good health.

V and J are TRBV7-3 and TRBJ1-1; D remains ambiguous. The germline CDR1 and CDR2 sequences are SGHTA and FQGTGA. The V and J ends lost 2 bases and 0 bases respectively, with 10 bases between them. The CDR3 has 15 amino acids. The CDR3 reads CASSLSGPMNTEAFF. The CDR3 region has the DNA TGTGCCAGCAGCTTATCGGGCCCTATGAACACTGAAGCTTTCTTT.

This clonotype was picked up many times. CDR3 nucleotide sequence: TGCAGCGTTGAAGATCGGGGTGGCGGGGAGCTGTTTTTT. This sequence encodes CSVEDRGGGELFF. The chain links TRBV29-1 to TRBJ2-2; weak D call: TRBD2 (5 bases). Germline CDR1 reads SQVTM; CDR2 reads ANQGSEA. Trimming left V 0 bases short and J 7 bases short, with 9 bases between. This CDR3 is built from 13 residues.

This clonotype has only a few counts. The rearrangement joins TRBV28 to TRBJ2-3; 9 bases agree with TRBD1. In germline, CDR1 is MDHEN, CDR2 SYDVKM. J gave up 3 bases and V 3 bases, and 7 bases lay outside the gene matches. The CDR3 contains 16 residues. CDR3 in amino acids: CASSFTPGQGTDTQYF. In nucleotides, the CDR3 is TGTGCCAGCAGTTTCACTCCGGGACAGGGTACAGATACGCAGTATTTT.

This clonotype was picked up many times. CDR3 sequence: CSARDRDRVEDTQYF. As DNA, the CDR3 is TGCAGTGCTAGAGATCGGGACAGGGTAGAAGATACGCAGTATTTT. The chain recombines TRBV20-1 with TRBJ2-3; TRBD1 matches at 9 bases. The CDR3 loop spans 15 amino acids. CDR1 is DFQATT, CDR2 SNEGSKA, per germline (reference sequence). V dropped 0 bases and J dropped 5; count of bases not matched to a gene: 6.

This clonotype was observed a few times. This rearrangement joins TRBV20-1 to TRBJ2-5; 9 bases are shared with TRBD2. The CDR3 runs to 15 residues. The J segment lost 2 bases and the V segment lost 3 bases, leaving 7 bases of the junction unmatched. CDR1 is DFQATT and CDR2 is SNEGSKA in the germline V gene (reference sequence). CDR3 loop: CSASPREGRQETQYF. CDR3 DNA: TGCAGTGCTAGTCCGCGGGAGGGAAGGCAAGAGACCCAGTACTTC.

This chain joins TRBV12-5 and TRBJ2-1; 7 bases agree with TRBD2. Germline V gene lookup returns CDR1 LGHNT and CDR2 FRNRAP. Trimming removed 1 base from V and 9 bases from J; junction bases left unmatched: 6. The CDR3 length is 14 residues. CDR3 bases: TGTGCTAGTGGTTTGGGGGCGGGAGTACTTGAGCAGTTCTTC. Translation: CASGLGAGVLEQFF.

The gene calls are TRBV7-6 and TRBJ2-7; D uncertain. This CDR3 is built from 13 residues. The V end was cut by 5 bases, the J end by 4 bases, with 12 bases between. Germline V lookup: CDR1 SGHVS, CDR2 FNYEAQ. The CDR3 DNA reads TGTGCCAGCAGCCGATGGTCCAATTACGAGCAGTACTTC. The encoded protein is CASSRWSNYEQYF.

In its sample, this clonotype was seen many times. CDR3 loop: CATSRDPGADYNEQFF. The CDR3 nucleotides read TGTGCCACCAGCAGAGACCCAGGGGCTGACTACAATGAGCAGTTCTTC. The genes are TRBV15 and TRBJ2-1, with a weak D call TRBD1 (6 bases). The CDR3 loop spans 16 amino acids. Germline V gene data show CDR1 as LNHNV and CDR2 as YYDKDF (reference sequence). V lost 0 bases to trimming and J lost 3 bases, with 12 bases between them.

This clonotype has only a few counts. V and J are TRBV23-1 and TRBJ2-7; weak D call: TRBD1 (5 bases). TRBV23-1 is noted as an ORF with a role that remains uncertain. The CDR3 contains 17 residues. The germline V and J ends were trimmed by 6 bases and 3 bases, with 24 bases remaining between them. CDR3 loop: CASSQPHGRATLYEQYF. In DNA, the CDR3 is TGCGCCAGCAGCCAACCTCATGGCAGGGCCACCCTCTACGAGCAGTACTTC.

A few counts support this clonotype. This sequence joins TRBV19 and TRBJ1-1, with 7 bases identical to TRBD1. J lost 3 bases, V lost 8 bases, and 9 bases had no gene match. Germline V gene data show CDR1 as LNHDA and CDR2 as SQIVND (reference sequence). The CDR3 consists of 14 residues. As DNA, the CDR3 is TGTGCCAGTCGACAGGGAATAGTCTACACTGAAGCTTTCTTT. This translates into CASRQGIVYTEAFF.

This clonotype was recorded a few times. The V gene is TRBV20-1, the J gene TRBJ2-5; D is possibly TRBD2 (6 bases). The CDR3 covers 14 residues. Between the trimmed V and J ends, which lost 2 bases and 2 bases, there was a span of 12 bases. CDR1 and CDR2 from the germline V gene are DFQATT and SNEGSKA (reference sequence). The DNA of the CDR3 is TGCAGTGCTAGATTGGGGGAGGAACAAGAGACCCAGTACTTC. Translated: CSARLGEEQETQYF.

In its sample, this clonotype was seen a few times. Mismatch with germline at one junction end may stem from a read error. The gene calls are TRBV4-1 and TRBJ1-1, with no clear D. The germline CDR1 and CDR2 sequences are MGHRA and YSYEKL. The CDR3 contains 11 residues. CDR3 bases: TGCGCCAGCAGCCAGAACAATGAAGCTTTCTTT. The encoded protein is CASSQNNEAFF.

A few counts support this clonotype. CDR3 bases: TGCAGTGCCTCACGGGACAGGGGGTACAATGAGCAGTTCTTC. It codes for CSASRDRGYNEQFF. V and J are TRBV20-1 and TRBJ2-1, with 11 bases aligning to TRBD1. V shed 6 bases, J shed 4 bases, and the junction held 5 bases outside the gene matches. Germline V gene sequence: CDR1 DFQATT, CDR2 SNEGSKA (reference sequence). The CDR3 is 14 amino acids.

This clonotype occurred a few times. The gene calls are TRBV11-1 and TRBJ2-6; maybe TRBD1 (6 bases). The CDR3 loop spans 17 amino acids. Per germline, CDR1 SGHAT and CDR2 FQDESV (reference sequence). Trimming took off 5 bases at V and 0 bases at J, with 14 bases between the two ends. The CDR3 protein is CASSPRTVVSGANVLTF. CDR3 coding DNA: TGTGCCAGCAGCCCGAGGACAGTAGTCTCTGGGGCCAACGTCCTGACTTTC. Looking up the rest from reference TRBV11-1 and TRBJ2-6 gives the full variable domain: EAEVAQSPRYKITEKSQAVAFWCDPISGHATLYWYRQILGQGPELLVQFQDESVVDDSQLPKDRFSAERLKGVDSTLKIQPAELGDSAMYLCASSPRTVVSGANVLTFGAGSRLTVL.

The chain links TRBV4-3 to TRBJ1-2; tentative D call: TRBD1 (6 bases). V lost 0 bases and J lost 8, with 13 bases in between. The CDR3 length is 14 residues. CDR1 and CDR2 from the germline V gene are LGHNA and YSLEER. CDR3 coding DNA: TGCGCCAGCAGCCAAGATTGGGGGGCTGACGGCTACACCTTC. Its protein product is CASSQDWGADGYTF.

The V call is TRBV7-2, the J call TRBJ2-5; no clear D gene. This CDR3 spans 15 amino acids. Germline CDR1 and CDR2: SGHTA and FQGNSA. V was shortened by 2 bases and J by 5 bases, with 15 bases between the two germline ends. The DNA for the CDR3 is TGTGCCAGCAGCTTAACCGCGGCCTTCGGGGAGACCCAGTACTTC. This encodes CASSLTAAFGETQYF.